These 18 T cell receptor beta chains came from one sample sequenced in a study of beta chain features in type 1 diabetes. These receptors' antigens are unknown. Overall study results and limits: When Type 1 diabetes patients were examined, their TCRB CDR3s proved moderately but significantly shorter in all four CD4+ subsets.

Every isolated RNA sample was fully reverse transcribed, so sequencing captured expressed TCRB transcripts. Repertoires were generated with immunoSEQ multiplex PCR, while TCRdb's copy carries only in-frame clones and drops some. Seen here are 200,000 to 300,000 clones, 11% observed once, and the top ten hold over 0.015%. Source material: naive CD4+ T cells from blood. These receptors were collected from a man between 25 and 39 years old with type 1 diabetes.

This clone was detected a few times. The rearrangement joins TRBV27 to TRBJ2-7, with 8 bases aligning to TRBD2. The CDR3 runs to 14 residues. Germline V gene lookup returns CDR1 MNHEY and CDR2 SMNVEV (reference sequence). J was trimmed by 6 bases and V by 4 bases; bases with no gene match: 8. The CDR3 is CASSWGAAGGEQYF. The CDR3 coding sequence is TGTGCCAGCAGTTGGGGGGCCGCGGGGGGCGAGCAGTACTTC.

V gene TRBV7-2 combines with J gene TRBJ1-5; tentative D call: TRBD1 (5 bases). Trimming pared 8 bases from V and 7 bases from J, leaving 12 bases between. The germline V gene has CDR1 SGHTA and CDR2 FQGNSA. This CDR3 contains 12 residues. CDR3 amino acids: CASGGIGQPQHF. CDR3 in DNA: TGTGCCAGCGGGGGGATTGGGCAGCCCCAGCATTTT.

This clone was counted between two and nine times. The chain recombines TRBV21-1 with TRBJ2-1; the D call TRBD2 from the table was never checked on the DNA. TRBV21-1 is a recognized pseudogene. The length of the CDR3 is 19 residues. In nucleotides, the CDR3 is TGTGCCAGCAGCCTTGAGGCCCAACAGCTAGCGGGGATTTACAATGAGCAGTTCTTC. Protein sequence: CASSLEAQQLAGIYNEQFF.

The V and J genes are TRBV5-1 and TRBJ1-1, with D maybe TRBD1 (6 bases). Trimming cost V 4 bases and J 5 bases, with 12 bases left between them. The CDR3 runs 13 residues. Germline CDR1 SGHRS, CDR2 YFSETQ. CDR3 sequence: CASSADSQTEAFF. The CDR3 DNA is TGCGCCAGCAGCGCGGACAGTCAGACTGAAGCTTTCTTT.

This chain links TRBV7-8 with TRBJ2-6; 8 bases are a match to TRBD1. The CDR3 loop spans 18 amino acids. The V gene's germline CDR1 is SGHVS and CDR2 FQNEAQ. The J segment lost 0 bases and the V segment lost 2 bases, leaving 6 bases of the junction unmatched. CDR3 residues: CASSLPGQVSSGANVLTF. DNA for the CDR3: TGTGCCAGCAGCTTACCGGGACAGGTTAGCTCTGGGGCCAACGTCCTGACTTTC.

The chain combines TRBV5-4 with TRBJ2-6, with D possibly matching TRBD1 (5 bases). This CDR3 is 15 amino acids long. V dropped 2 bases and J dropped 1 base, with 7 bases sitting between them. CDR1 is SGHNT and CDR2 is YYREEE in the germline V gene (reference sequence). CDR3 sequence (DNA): TGTGCCAGCAGCTTTGGGGCGTCTGGGGCCAACGTCCTGACTTTC. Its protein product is CASSFGASGANVLTF.

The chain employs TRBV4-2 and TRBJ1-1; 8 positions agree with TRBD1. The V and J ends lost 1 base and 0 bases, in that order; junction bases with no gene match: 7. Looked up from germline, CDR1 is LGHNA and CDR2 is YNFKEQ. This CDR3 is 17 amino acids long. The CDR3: CASSQGTGGVLNTEAFF. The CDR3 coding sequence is TGTGCCAGCAGCCAAGGTACAGGGGGAGTGTTGAACACTGAAGCTTTCTTT.

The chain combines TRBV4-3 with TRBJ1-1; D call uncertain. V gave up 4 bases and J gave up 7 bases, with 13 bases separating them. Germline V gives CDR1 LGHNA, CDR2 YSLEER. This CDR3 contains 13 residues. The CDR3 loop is CASSLQQQNEAFF. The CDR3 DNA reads TGCGCCAGCAGCCTTCAGCAACAGAATGAAGCTTTCTTT.

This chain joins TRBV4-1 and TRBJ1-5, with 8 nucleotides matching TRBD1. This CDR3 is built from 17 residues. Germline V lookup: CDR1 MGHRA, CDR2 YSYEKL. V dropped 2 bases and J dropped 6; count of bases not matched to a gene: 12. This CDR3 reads CASSQMGTGGVTQPQHF. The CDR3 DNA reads TGCGCCAGCAGCCAAATGGGAACAGGGGGTGTAACTCAGCCCCAGCATTTT.

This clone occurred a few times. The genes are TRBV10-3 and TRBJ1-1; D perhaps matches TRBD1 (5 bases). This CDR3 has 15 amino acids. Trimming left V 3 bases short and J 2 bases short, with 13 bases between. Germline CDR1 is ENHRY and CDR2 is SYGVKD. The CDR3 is CAISDREGVNTEAFF. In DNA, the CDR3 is TGTGCCATCAGTGACAGGGAAGGGGTAAACACTGAAGCTTTCTTT.

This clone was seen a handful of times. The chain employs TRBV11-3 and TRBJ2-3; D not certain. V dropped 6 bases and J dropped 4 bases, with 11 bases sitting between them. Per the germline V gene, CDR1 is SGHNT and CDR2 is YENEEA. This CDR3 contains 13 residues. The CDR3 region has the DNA TGTGCCAGCAGTCCAAGCGTTGCAGATACGCAGTATTTT. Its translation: CASSPSVADTQYF. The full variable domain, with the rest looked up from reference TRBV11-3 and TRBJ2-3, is EAGVVQSPRYKIIEKKQPVAFWCNPISGHNTLYWYLQNLGQGPELLIRYENEEAVDDSQLPKDRFSAERLKGVDSTLKIQPAELGDSAVYLCASSPSVADTQYFGPGTRLTVL.

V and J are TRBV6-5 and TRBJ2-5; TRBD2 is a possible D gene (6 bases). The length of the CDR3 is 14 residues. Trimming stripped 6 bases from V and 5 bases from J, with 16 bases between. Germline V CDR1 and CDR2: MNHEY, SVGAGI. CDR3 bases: TGTGCCAGCAGAGGATCCGGGGGAGTGGAGACCCAGTACTTC. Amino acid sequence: CASRGSGGVETQYF.

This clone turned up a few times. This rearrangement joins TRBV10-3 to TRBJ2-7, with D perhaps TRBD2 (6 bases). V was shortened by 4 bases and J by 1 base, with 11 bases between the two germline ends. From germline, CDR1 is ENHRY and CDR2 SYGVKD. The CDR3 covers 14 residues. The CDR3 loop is CAISGGTESYEQYF. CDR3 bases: TGTGCCATCAGTGGGGGGACTGAATCCTACGAGCAGTACTTC.

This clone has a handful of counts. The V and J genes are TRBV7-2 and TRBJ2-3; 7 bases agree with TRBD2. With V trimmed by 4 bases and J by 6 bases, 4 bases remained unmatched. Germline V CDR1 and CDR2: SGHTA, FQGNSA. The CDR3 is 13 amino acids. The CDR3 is CASSSGSGDTQYF. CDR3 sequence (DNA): TGTGCCAGCAGCTCCGGTAGCGGGGATACGCAGTATTTT.

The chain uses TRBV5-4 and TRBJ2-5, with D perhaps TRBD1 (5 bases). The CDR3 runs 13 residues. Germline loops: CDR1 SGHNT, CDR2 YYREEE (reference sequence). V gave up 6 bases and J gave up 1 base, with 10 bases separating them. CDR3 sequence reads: CASKDNLQETQYF. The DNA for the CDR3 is TGTGCCAGCAAGGACAACCTCCAAGAGACCCAGTACTTC.

The CDR3 nucleotides read TGTGCCAGCAGCCAGGAGGGGAGGAGCGGGGCAGGCACCGGGGAGCTGTTTTTT. Amino acid sequence: CASSQEGRSGAGTGELFF. This chain links TRBV4-2 with TRBJ2-2; 7 bases fit TRBD2. The V gene end was trimmed by 3 bases and the J gene end by 4 bases; junction bases not matched to a gene: 14. Germline lookup yields CDR1 LGHNA and CDR2 YNFKEQ. The CDR3 has 18 amino acids.

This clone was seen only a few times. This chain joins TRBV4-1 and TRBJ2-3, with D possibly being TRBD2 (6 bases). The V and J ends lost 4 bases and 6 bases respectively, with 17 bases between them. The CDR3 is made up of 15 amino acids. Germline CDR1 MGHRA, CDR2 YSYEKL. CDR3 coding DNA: TGCGCCAGCAGCCCCCTGGGAGGTGGGGAGGATACGCAGTATTTT. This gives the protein CASSPLGGGEDTQYF.

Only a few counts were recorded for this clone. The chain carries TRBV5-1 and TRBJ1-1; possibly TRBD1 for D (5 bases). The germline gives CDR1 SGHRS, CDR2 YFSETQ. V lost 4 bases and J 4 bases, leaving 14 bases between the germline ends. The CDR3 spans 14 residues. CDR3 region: CASSRGDLSTEAFF. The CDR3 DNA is TGCGCCAGCAGCCGGGGGGATTTGAGCACTGAAGCTTTCTTT.